This entry is about one T cell receptor (beta chain). Original handling: From reference gene primer amplification, estimates of nucleated cell counts were derived. This table comes from immunoSEQ multiplex PCR, and its TCRdb copy is limited to in-frame clones, with some not included. The DNA gave D and trimming, while V, J and clone size come from that table. The table lists roughly 220,000 clones, roughly 80% of them singletons. This sample is drawn from a study of blood T cell repertoires in COVID-19. Whole-study context: Acute and convalescent COVID-19 specimens originated in the United States, Italy and Spain. T cells, B-cell-depleted T cells, or PBMCs provided the cDNA or gDNA that served as material.

CDR1 is LNHDA and CDR2 is SQIVND in the germline V gene (reference sequence). The CDR3 spans 15 residues. The ends lost 5 bases at V and 8 bases at J; junction bases unmatched: 11. The gene calls are TRBV19 and TRBJ1-2, with 10 bases fitting TRBD1. Sequenced input: peripheral blood. The sequence was collected from a man aged 30 to 45 with active or convalescent COVID-19. In DNA form, the CDR3 reads TGTGCCAGTAGTTCACGAGGGGGGACAGGGGACGGCTACACCTTC. It yields the protein CASSSRGGTGDGYTF. Together with reference TRBV19 and TRBJ1-2, the CDR3 gives the full variable domain: DGGITQSPKYLFRKEGQNVTLSCEQNLNHDAMYWYRQDPGQGLRLIYYSQIVNDFQKGDIAEGYSVSREKKESFPLTVTSAQKNPTAFYLCASSSRGGTGDGYTFGSGTRLTVV.